Each of the 5 T cell receptor beta chains below was sequenced from the same sample in a study of blood T cell repertoires in COVID-19. Only in-frame clones appear in the TCRdb table, and some are missing; sequencing was by immunoSEQ multiplex PCR. The sample contains fewer than 100,000 clones, about 85% of which appear only once. What was sequenced was peripheral blood. Receptors originate from a human donor in a cohort sampled during active COVID-19.

V is TRBV7-2 and J is TRBJ1-5; 10 bases fit TRBD1. The CDR3 is 14 amino acids. V lost 3 bases, J lost 6 bases, and 2 bases stayed unmatched. Germline V gene lookup returns CDR1 SGHTA and CDR2 FQGNSA. This CDR3 is CASSFGTGAQPQHF. The CDR3 DNA follows: TGTGCCAGCAGCTTCGGGACAGGGGCTCAGCCCCAGCATTTT.

The CDR3 spells CASSSPGQGSYEQYF. Here the CDR3 DNA reads TGTGCCAGCAGTTCACCGGGACAGGGTTCCTACGAGCAGTACTTC. J is TRBJ2-7 and V is TRBV5-5, with 9 nucleotides matching TRBD1. The CDR3 consists of 15 residues. Germline trimming cut 5 bases from V and 1 base from J; bases unmatched to any gene: 7. Per germline, CDR1 SGHKS and CDR2 YYEKEE (reference sequence).

The V gene is TRBV3-1 (or the pseudogene TRBV3-2), the J gene TRBJ2-7, with D possibly matching TRBD1 (6 bases). This CDR3 comprises 15 residues. Germline V gene sequence: CDR1 LGHDT, CDR2 YNNKEL (reference sequence). V lost 3 bases and J lost 0, with 12 bases in between. This CDR3 reads CASSQYQGNSYEQYF. The CDR3, as DNA: TGTGCCAGCAGCCAGTACCAGGGGAACTCCTACGAGCAGTACTTC.

The genes are TRBV7-9 and TRBJ2-1; D might be TRBD2 (6 bases). The CDR3 extends over 19 amino acids. Trimming left V 5 bases short and J 10 bases short, with 33 bases between. Looked up from germline, CDR1 is SEHNR and CDR2 is FQNEAQ (reference sequence). The CDR3 DNA reads TGTGCCAGCAGCCCAAGGGCCCTAGCGACCAGCGGGCCTTCTTTGGAGCAGTTCTTC. This sequence encodes CASSPRALATSGPSLEQFF.

This chain connects TRBV5-1 to TRBJ2-7; TRBD1 matches 7 bases. Germline V gene lookup returns CDR1 SGHRS and CDR2 YFSETQ. The junction had 12 bases not matched to a gene; V was cut back by 7 bases and J by 2 bases. The CDR3 length is 15 residues. CDR3 nucleotides: TGCGCCAGCTCGTTACAGACAGGGCGTACCTACGAGCAGTACTTC. Protein product: CASSLQTGRTYEQYF.